These 20 T cell receptor beta chains were sequenced from one sample in a study of early T cells in non-severe SARS-CoV-2 infection. TCRdb processed the 5' RACE reads anew with MiXCR; each CDR3 protein has one entry. The sample carries 25,000 to 40,000 distinct CDR3 sequences, roughly 5.3% recorded once. Material for sequencing was whole blood. Receptors originate from an adult who was a healthcare worker with PCR-confirmed SARS-CoV-2 infection or an uninfected control (not recorded which).

This clonotype was recorded a few times. This sequence joins TRBV6-5 and TRBJ2-5; D tentatively reads TRBD1 or TRBD2 (5 bases each). V was shortened by 2 bases and J by 2 bases, with 15 bases between the two germline ends. CDR3 size: 16 residues. CDR1 is MNHEY, CDR2 SVGAGI, per germline. CDR3 DNA sequence: TGTGCCAGCAGTTACCACGAGGGGACGTCACAAGAGACCCAGTACTTC. Protein product: CASSYHEGTSQETQYF.

This clonotype was detected a few times. The chain has TRBV5-1 and TRBJ2-1; 8 bases are shared with TRBD2. The V and J ends lost 0 bases and 3 bases, in that order; junction bases with no gene match: 8. The V gene's germline CDR1 is SGHRS and CDR2 YFSETQ. The CDR3 totals 17 residues. CDR3 DNA sequence: TGCGCCAGCAGCTTGGGGGCGCGACTAGCGCTCTACAATGAGCAGTTCTTC. This codes for CASSLGARLALYNEQFF.

The sample holds many counts of this clonotype. The J gene is TRBJ2-7, the V gene TRBV6-5, with TRBD2 matching 14 bases. Germline V gene lookup returns CDR1 MNHEY and CDR2 SVGAGI. The CDR3 runs to 16 residues. Losses at the gene ends were 2 bases for V and 3 bases for J; bases not matched to a gene: 3. The CDR3 nucleotides are TGTGCCAGCAGTTACGCGGGGACTAGCGGGAGCTACGAGCAGTACTTC. Encoded protein: CASSYAGTSGSYEQYF.

The V call is TRBV28, the J call TRBJ2-3, with TRBD1 matching over 9 bases. V shed 6 bases and J 3 bases; nucleotides not matched to a gene: 10. Looked up from germline, CDR1 is MDHEN and CDR2 is SYDVKM. The CDR3 runs 16 residues. The CDR3 DNA reads TGTGCCAGCAGATTTCTACCGGGACAGGGTACAGATACGCAGTATTTT. It is translated as CASRFLPGQGTDTQYF.

This clonotype was seen a handful of times. The rearrangement uses TRBV6-6 and TRBJ2-5; 9 bases agree with TRBD1. The germline gives CDR1 MNHNY, CDR2 SVGAGI (reference sequence). V shed 0 bases, J shed 5 bases, and the junction held 4 bases outside the gene matches. The CDR3 length is 15 residues. CDR3 sequence reads: CASSYSQGAGETQYF. CDR3 nucleotides: TGTGCCAGCAGTTACTCACAGGGGGCGGGGGAGACCCAGTACTTC.

This clonotype was picked up many times. J is TRBJ2-3 and V is TRBV5-1; 9 bases match TRBD2. This CDR3 region has 18 residues. Germline V gives CDR1 SGHRS, CDR2 YFSETQ. Germline trimming cut 4 bases from V and 2 bases from J; bases unmatched to any gene: 14. The CDR3 reads CASSPRPSGGTFTDTQYF. Written as DNA, the CDR3 is TGCGCCAGCAGCCCACGCCCCAGCGGGGGGACGTTCACAGATACGCAGTATTTT.

In this sample, this clonotype turned up many times. V is TRBV19 and J is TRBJ2-7; maybe TRBD1 (6 bases). Trimming took 3 bases from V and 6 from J, leaving 12 bases between them. Per germline, CDR1 LNHDA and CDR2 SQIVND (reference sequence). The CDR3 totals 13 residues. The CDR3 region has the DNA TGTGCCAGTAGTATGGAATCAGGGGTCGAGCAGTACTTC. The encoded protein is CASSMESGVEQYF.

This clonotype was counted ten times or more. The chain couples TRBV2 to TRBJ1-4; possibly TRBD1 for D (5 bases). This CDR3 contains 14 residues. Per germline, CDR1 SNHLY and CDR2 FYNNEI. V lost 6 bases, J lost 10 bases, and 18 bases lay in between. CDR3 sequence (DNA): TGTGCCAGCAGGACAGATCCGGGACCGGGAAAACTGTTTTTT. Translating gives CASRTDPGPGKLFF.

V gene TRBV30 combines with J gene TRBJ1-1; D is undetermined. Germline assignment: CDR1 GTSNPN and CDR2 SVGIG (reference sequence). There are 12 residues in the CDR3. V was clipped by 0 bases and J by 11 bases, with 13 bases between them. Here the CDR3 DNA reads TGTGCCTGGAGTGTGCTATTCCTGGAGGCTTTCTTT. It encodes CAWSVLFLEAFF.

This chain joins TRBV5-1 and TRBJ2-2; maybe TRBD2 (6 bases). Germline CDR1 reads SGHRS; CDR2 reads YFSETQ. The length of the CDR3 is 15 residues. Trimming cost V 5 bases and J 1 base, with 12 bases left between them. The CDR3 region is CASRPGTLNTGELFF. CDR3 nucleotides: TGCGCCAGCAGACCCGGGACTCTGAACACCGGGGAGCTGTTTTTT.

This clonotype was recorded at least ten times. This chain links TRBV5-1 with TRBJ2-7; D may be TRBD1 or TRBD2 (6 bases each). This CDR3 comprises 15 residues. V was trimmed by 4 bases and J by 0 bases, leaving 14 bases between them. Germline CDR1 and CDR2: SGHRS and YFSETQ. The CDR3 protein is CASSPGAGSSYEQYF. In DNA form, the CDR3 reads TGCGCCAGCAGCCCGGGGGCGGGGAGCTCCTACGAGCAGTACTTC.

In this sample, this clonotype turned up a few times. V usage is TRBV28 and J usage is TRBJ2-5, with no clear D. Germline lookup yields CDR1 MDHEN and CDR2 SYDVKM. The CDR3 contains 11 residues. Trimming removed 5 bases from V and 4 bases from J, with 5 bases in between. The CDR3 protein is CASSPRETQYF. In nucleotides, the CDR3 is TGTGCCAGCAGTCCCCGAGAGACCCAGTACTTC.

This clonotype has a handful of counts. The rearrangement uses TRBV24-1 and TRBJ2-5, with D possibly matching TRBD1 (6 bases). This CDR3 is 16 amino acids long. The V gene lost 4 bases and the J gene lost 0 bases, with 14 bases spanning the gap. CDR1 is KGHDR, CDR2 SFDVKD, per germline. CDR3 sequence reads: CATSDRYGTNQETQYF. CDR3 coding DNA: TGTGCCACCAGTGACCGCTACGGGACAAACCAAGAGACCCAGTACTTC.

This clonotype was recorded many times. The chain uses TRBV7-9 and TRBJ2-1; 11 bases map to TRBD2. This CDR3 has 15 residues. The V gene end was trimmed by 1 base and the J gene end by 9 bases; junction bases not matched to a gene: 5. CDR1 and CDR2 from the germline V gene are SEHNR and FQNEAQ (reference sequence). The CDR3 sequence is CASSLVIAGGPEQFF. CDR3 bases: TGTGCCAGCAGCTTAGTAATAGCGGGGGGGCCTGAGCAGTTCTTC.

This clonotype was seen ten or more times. The V gene is TRBV5-1, the J gene TRBJ2-2; D is unclear. CDR3 length: 15 residues. CDR1 and CDR2 (germline): SGHRS, YFSETQ. Trimming took off 4 bases at V and 1 base at J, with 11 bases between the two ends. CDR3 residues: CASSGPGRNTGELFF. CDR3 in DNA: TGCGCCAGCAGCGGGCCGGGTCGGAACACCGGGGAGCTGTTTTTT.

This clonotype showed up just a few times. The chain is built from TRBV5-1 and TRBJ2-2; a possible D gene is TRBD1 (6 bases). Germline V gene lookup returns CDR1 SGHRS and CDR2 YFSETQ. There are 14 residues in the CDR3. V lost 0 bases and J 5 bases, leaving 8 bases between the germline ends. The CDR3, as DNA: TGCGCCAGCAGCTTGGCCGGGACAACCGGGGAGCTGTTTTTT. The encoded protein is CASSLAGTTGELFF.

This clonotype was picked up many times. This rearrangement joins TRBV24-1 to TRBJ2-5, with D tentatively TRBD1 (6 bases). Germline lookup yields CDR1 KGHDR and CDR2 SFDVKD. V shed 6 bases and J shed 0 bases, with 7 bases lying between them. There are 13 residues in the CDR3. The CDR3 sequence is CATSQGYQETQYF. The CDR3 coding sequence is TGTGCCACCAGTCAGGGGTACCAAGAGACCCAGTACTTC.

This clonotype was seen a handful of times. CDR3 nucleotide sequence: TGTGCCAGCAGCGTAGACCCAGTAGTCAACACTGAAGCTTTCTTT. It codes for CASSVDPVVNTEAFF. The chain joins TRBV9 to TRBJ1-1, with unresolved D. The CDR3 extends over 15 amino acids. Germline V lookup: CDR1 SGDLS, CDR2 YYNGEE. The V end was cut by 0 bases, the J end by 2 bases, with 11 bases between.

This clonotype was seen many times. The CDR3, as DNA: TGTGCCAGCAGCTTTCCCGGGACATCCGGAAAGCAGTACTTC. It codes for CASSFPGTSGKQYF. The chain is built from TRBV7-6 and TRBJ2-7; maybe TRBD1 (6 bases). The V and J ends lost 3 bases and 8 bases respectively, with 17 bases between them. This CDR3 is 14 amino acids long. The germline gives CDR1 SGHVS, CDR2 FNYEAQ.

At least ten counts were recorded for this clonotype. The chain uses TRBV6-5 and TRBJ1-5; TRBD1 matches 10 bases. This CDR3 region has 15 residues. V lost 5 bases and J lost 6; bases outside the gene matches: 7. CDR1 and CDR2 from the germline V gene are MNHEY and SVGAGI. In nucleotides, the CDR3 is TGTGCCAGCAGTCAGACAGGGGGCAGTCGTCAGCCCCAGCATTTT. It is translated as CASSQTGGSRQPQHF.